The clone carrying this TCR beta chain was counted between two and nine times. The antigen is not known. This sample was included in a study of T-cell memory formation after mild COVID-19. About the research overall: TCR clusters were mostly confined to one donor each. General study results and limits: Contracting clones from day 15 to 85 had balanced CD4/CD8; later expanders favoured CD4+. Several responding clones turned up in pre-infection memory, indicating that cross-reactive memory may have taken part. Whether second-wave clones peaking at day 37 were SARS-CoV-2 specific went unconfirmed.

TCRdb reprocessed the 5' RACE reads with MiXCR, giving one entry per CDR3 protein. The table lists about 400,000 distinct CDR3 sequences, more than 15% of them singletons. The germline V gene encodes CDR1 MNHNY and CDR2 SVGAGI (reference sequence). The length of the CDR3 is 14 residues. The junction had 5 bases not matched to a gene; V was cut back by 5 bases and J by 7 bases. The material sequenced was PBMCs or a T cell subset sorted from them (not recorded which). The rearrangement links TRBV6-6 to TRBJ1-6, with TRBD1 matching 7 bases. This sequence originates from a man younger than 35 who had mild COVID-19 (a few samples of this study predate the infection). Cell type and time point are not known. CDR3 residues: CASSRDSLNSPLHF. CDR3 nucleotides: TGTGCCAGCAGTAGGGACAGCCTAAATTCACCCCTCCACTTT.